Below, 11 T cell receptor beta chains from the same sample are listed, as sequenced in a study of blood T cell repertoires in COVID-19. Profiled with immunoSEQ multiplex PCR; TCRdb holds only in-frame clones, not every one. This table has hundreds of thousands of clones, about 88% appearing once. Sequenced: PBMCs or T cells enriched from blood (not recorded which). Receptors originate from a woman between 50 and 59 years old who had recovered from COVID-19.

The V gene is TRBV24-1, the J gene TRBJ1-1; D not resolved. The germline V gene encodes CDR1 KGHDR and CDR2 SFDVKD. The CDR3 runs 13 residues. The V end lost 1 base, the J end lost 6 bases, and 8 bases lay between the germline ends. In DNA, the CDR3 is TGTGCCACCAGTGATTTTCCCGGTGCTGAAGCTTTCTTT. Translation gives CATSDFPGAEAFF.

The chain is built from TRBV19 and TRBJ1-1; 8 bases fit TRBD1. The CDR3 totals 16 residues. V was clipped by 3 bases and J by 1 base; unmatched bases: 7. CDR1 and CDR2 from the germline V gene are LNHDA and SQIVND (reference sequence). CDR3 amino acids: CASSIGPGGANTEAFF. In DNA form, the CDR3 reads TGTGCCAGTAGTATCGGGCCAGGGGGCGCGAACACTGAAGCTTTCTTT.

The table lists this clone with a count of one. The chain joins TRBV28 to TRBJ1-3; D remains ambiguous. Germline assignment: CDR1 MDHEN and CDR2 SYDVKM. This CDR3 is 15 amino acids long. V gave up 6 bases and J gave up 1 base, with 13 bases separating them. The CDR3 region has the DNA TGTGCCAGCAGCAGAGGAGGCGCTTCTGGAAACACCATATATTTT. Encoded protein: CASSRGGASGNTIYF.

J is TRBJ1-1 and V is TRBV7-2; D remains unclear. The V gene's germline CDR1 is SGHTA and CDR2 FQGNSA. Trimming left V 1 base short and J 3 bases short, with 12 bases between. The CDR3 has 15 amino acids. The CDR3 nucleotides are TGTGCCAGCAGCTTAGATAGGGAAGCGGACACTGAAGCTTTCTTT. It yields the protein CASSLDREADTEAFF.

The chain carries TRBV7-9 and TRBJ2-5; TRBD1 is a possible D gene (5 bases). The CDR3 has 13 amino acids. V was cut by 4 bases and J by 2 bases, with 8 bases left in between. The germline CDR1 and CDR2 sequences are SEHNR and FQNEAQ (reference sequence). CDR3 in amino acids: CASSSRQQETQYF. The CDR3 region has the DNA TGTGCCAGCAGCTCCCGACAGCAAGAGACCCAGTACTTC.

CDR3 sequence reads: CASSYSAGNTGELFF. The CDR3 nucleotides read TGTGCCAGCAGTTACTCGGCAGGGAACACCGGGGAGCTGTTTTTT. This chain uses TRBV6-2 or TRBV6-3 with TRBJ2-2; D remains ambiguous. V was shortened by 0 bases and J by 1 base, with 6 bases between the two germline ends. Per germline, CDR1 MNHEY and CDR2 SVGEGT. The CDR3 has 15 residues.

The CDR3 region has the DNA TGTGCCAGCAGTTTATCTTCCCTGAACACTGAAGCTTTCTTT. This encodes CASSLSSLNTEAFF. The V call is TRBV28, the J call TRBJ1-1; D is uncertain. This CDR3 has 14 amino acids. Germline V CDR1 and CDR2: MDHEN, SYDVKM. V lost 1 base, J lost 0 bases, and 6 bases lay in between.

V is TRBV4-3 and J is TRBJ2-7, with D tentatively TRBD2 (5 bases). V was shortened by 4 bases and J by 4 bases, with 11 bases between the two germline ends. In germline, CDR1 is LGHNA, CDR2 YSLEER. The CDR3 is 13 residues long. CDR3 nucleotides: TGCGCCAGCAGCCCCGGGATTACTTACGAGCAGTACTTC. This translates into CASSPGITYEQYF.

This clone has only one observation. The CDR3 nucleotides are TGTGCCTGGAGCGTTACAGGGGCCAGGGTAGAAGAAAAACTGTTTTTT. Residues: CAWSVTGARVEEKLFF. V and J are TRBV30 and TRBJ1-4; 7 nucleotides align to TRBD1. The CDR3 totals 16 residues. Trimming removed 3 bases from V and 8 bases from J; junction bases left unmatched: 15. The V gene's germline CDR1 is GTSNPN and CDR2 SVGIG (reference sequence).

This clone was counted only a few times. This chain uses TRBV6-2 or TRBV6-3 with TRBJ2-7; D possibly corresponds to TRBD2 (5 bases). This CDR3 region has 14 residues. V was cut by 2 bases and J by 0 bases, with 8 bases left in between. Per the germline V gene, CDR1 is MNHEY and CDR2 is SVGEGT. CDR3 DNA sequence: TGTGCCAGCAGTTACGGACTTATCTCCTACGAGCAGTACTTC. Translated, it gives CASSYGLISYEQYF.

The chain is built from TRBV7-2 and TRBJ2-7; TRBD2 agrees at 8 bases. The junction had 5 bases not matched to a gene; V was cut back by 4 bases and J by 6 bases. CDR1 is SGHTA and CDR2 is FQGNSA in the germline V gene. The CDR3 has 13 amino acids. CDR3 nucleotides: TGTGCCAGCAGCTCGGCCCGGGGGGGCGAGCAGTACTTC. It is translated as CASSSARGGEQYF.